These 22 T cell receptor beta chains originate from one sample sequenced in a study of identifying expanded T cells in peripheral blood. Assay: immunoSEQ multiplex PCR; the TCRdb copy retains only in-frame clones and omits some. The sample lists around 130,000 clones, 86% occurring once. Sequencing used blood. These receptor sequences come from a person between 18 and 69 years old in good health.

The V call is TRBV10-1, the J call TRBJ2-1; 7 bases agree with TRBD2. Germline V CDR1 and CDR2: WNHNN, SYGVQD (reference sequence). The CDR3 contains 17 residues. V was clipped by 2 bases and J by 8 bases; unmatched bases: 15. The DNA of the CDR3 is TGCGCCAGCAGTGAGGCCGGAGCGGGCGGGAGCGAGGATGAGCAGTTCTTC. It codes for CASSEAGAGGSEDEQFF.

The V call is TRBV5-1, the J call TRBJ1-1; perhaps TRBD1 as D (5 bases). The CDR3 extends over 14 amino acids. Germline values: CDR1 SGHRS, CDR2 YFSETQ. Trimming took off 0 bases at V and 2 bases at J, with 8 bases between the two ends. The DNA for the CDR3 is TGCGCCAGCAGCTTGGTCAGGGAAAACACTGAAGCTTTCTTT. It specifies CASSLVRENTEAFF.

V is TRBV5-1 and J is TRBJ1-6; no firm D call. This CDR3 spans 12 amino acids. V was shortened by 1 base and J by 7 bases, with 3 bases between the two germline ends. In germline, CDR1 is SGHRS, CDR2 YFSETQ. This chain's CDR3 is CASSLPNSPLHF. The CDR3 region has the DNA TGCGCCAGCAGCTTGCCGAATTCACCCCTCCACTTT.

In this sample, this clone turned up once. This chain links TRBV4-3 with TRBJ1-4; tentative D call: TRBD1 (5 bases). Germline CDR1 is LGHNA and CDR2 is YSLEER. V lost 4 bases and J lost 5, with 14 bases in between. The CDR3 totals 15 residues. In DNA form, the CDR3 reads TGCGCCAGCAGCCGAGATCAGGGAATAAATGAAAAACTGTTTTTT. Translated: CASSRDQGINEKLFF.

The chain joins TRBV2 to TRBJ1-2, with D possibly TRBD1 on 6 matching bases. Trimming shortened V by 4 bases and J by 3 bases, and 6 bases separated the two germline ends. The CDR3 has 12 residues. Germline lookup yields CDR1 SNHLY and CDR2 FYNNEI. The CDR3 loop reads CASSAGDYGYTF. DNA of the CDR3: TGTGCCAGCAGTGCAGGGGACTATGGCTACACCTTC.

The V call is TRBV5-4, the J call TRBJ1-2, with 11 positions matching TRBD1. The CDR3 loop spans 13 amino acids. V trimming: 6 bases; J trimming: 7 bases; junction bases outside the gene matches: 5. Germline V CDR1 and CDR2: SGHNT, YYREEE (reference sequence). CDR3 nucleotides: TGTGCCAGCACCAGGACAGGGGGCTTTGGCTACACCTTC. Encoded protein: CASTRTGGFGYTF.

V and J are TRBV15 and TRBJ1-5; D uncertain. V was cut by 0 bases and J by 0 bases, with 12 bases left in between. This CDR3 region has 17 residues. Germline V gene data show CDR1 as LNHNV and CDR2 as YYDKDF (reference sequence). The chain's CDR3 is CATSRDKGVDSNQPQHF. In nucleotides, the CDR3 is TGTGCCACCAGCAGAGACAAGGGAGTGGATAGCAATCAGCCCCAGCATTTT.

The rearrangement joins TRBV6-5 to TRBJ2-5; D ambiguous. V lost 0 bases and J 1 base, leaving 12 bases between the germline ends. Germline CDR1 MNHEY, CDR2 SVGAGI. The CDR3 contains 16 residues. The CDR3 DNA reads as TGTGCCAGCAGTTACTCCTTTACGGCGACCCAAGAGACCCAGTACTTC. Its protein is CASSYSFTATQETQYF.

The V and J genes are TRBV4-3 and TRBJ1-5; possibly TRBD1 for D (5 bases). The CDR3 runs 14 residues. CDR1 and CDR2 from the germline V gene are LGHNA and YSLEER. Trimming left V 0 bases short and J 6 bases short, with 9 bases between. The CDR3 protein is CASSQEAGSQPQHF. Here the CDR3 DNA reads TGCGCCAGCAGCCAAGAGGCAGGGAGTCAGCCCCAGCATTTT.

This clone was observed a handful of times. V gene TRBV20-1 combines with J gene TRBJ2-7; no definite D call. Germline V gives CDR1 DFQATT, CDR2 SNEGSKA (reference sequence). There are 10 residues in the CDR3. V gave up 2 bases and J gave up 7 bases, with 6 bases separating them. DNA for the CDR3: TGCAGTGCTAGACTCGGGGAGCAGTACTTC. Protein: CSARLGEQYF.

The V call is TRBV10-3, the J call TRBJ1-3; D remains unclear. V was shortened by 0 bases and J by 0 bases, with 6 bases between the two germline ends. CDR3 length equals 15 residues. Germline CDR1 is ENHRY and CDR2 is SYGVKD. The DNA for the CDR3 is TGTGCCATCAGTGAGTCGAAAACCTCTGGAAACACCATATATTTT. Protein sequence: CAISESKTSGNTIYF.

CDR3 in amino acids: CASSLLLGGAVPHQPQHF. CDR3 coding DNA: TGTGCCAGTAGTCTCCTCTTGGGGGGGGCTGTTCCTCATCAGCCCCAGCATTTT. The chain carries TRBV19 and TRBJ1-5; a possible D gene is TRBD1 (6 bases). Germline CDR1 is LNHDA and CDR2 is SQIVND (reference sequence). This CDR3 spans 18 amino acids. Trimming shortened V by 5 bases and J by 5 bases, and 25 bases separated the two germline ends.

The chain couples TRBV5-1 to TRBJ2-7; the D is unclear. V shed 3 bases and J shed 0 bases, with 10 bases lying between them. The CDR3 has 14 residues. CDR1 is SGHRS, CDR2 YFSETQ, per germline. In DNA, the CDR3 is TGCGCCAGCAGCTCGACTCTCGGCTCCTACGAGCAGTACTTC. This sequence encodes CASSSTLGSYEQYF.

The rearrangement uses TRBV9 and TRBJ1-1; D remains unclear. Germline CDR1 reads SGDLS; CDR2 reads YYNGEE. The CDR3 has 15 residues. Trimming removed 0 bases at V and 0 bases at J, with 9 bases between. CDR3 protein: CASSVDGRLNTEAFF. The DNA of the CDR3 is TGTGCCAGCAGCGTAGATGGAAGGTTGAACACTGAAGCTTTCTTT. The complete variable domain, with remaining parts taken from reference TRBV9 and TRBJ1-1, reads DSGVTQTPKHLITATGQRVTLRCSPRSGDLSVYWYQQSLDQGLQFLIQYYNGEERAKGNILERFSAQQFPDLHSELNLSSLELGDSALYFCASSVDGRLNTEAFFGQGTRLTVV.

CDR3 sequence reads: CASRAPTNYGYTF. Here the CDR3 DNA reads TGTGCCAGCAGGGCACCGACTAACTATGGCTACACCTTC. The V gene is TRBV21-1, the J gene TRBJ1-2; no check of the table's D call, TRBD1, against the DNA was made. TRBV21-1 is a listed pseudogene. This CDR3 contains 13 residues.

This clone has a single count. The J gene is TRBJ1-3, the V gene TRBV14; D unresolved. The CDR3 consists of 14 residues. Trimming shortened V by 1 base and J by 1 base, and 5 bases separated the two germline ends. Germline-derived CDR1 and CDR2 are SGHDN and FVKESK. This CDR3 is CASSQVRSGNTIYF. DNA of the CDR3: TGTGCCAGCAGCCAAGTGAGGTCTGGAAACACCATATATTTT. Full variable domain (outside the CDR3, taken from reference TRBV14 and TRBJ1-3): EAGVTQFPSHSVIEKGQTVTLRCDPISGHDNLYWYRRVMGKEIKFLLHFVKESKQDESGMPNNRFLAERTGGTYSTLKVQPAELEDSGVYFCASSQVRSGNTIYFGEGSWLTVV.

The V and J genes are TRBV7-9 and TRBJ2-5; D might be TRBD2 (5 bases). CDR3 length: 13 residues. Trimming left V 6 bases short and J 4 bases short, with 12 bases between. Germline V gene lookup returns CDR1 SEHNR and CDR2 FQNEAQ (reference sequence). This CDR3 is CASSFSSGETQYF. CDR3 coding DNA: TGTGCCAGCAGTTTTTCGAGCGGAGAGACCCAGTACTTC.

The J gene is TRBJ1-4, the V gene TRBV11-3; TRBD1 aligns across 7 bases. The CDR3 is 13 amino acids. Losses at the gene ends were 5 bases for V and 7 bases for J; bases not matched to a gene: 4. Germline-derived CDR1 and CDR2 are SGHNT and YENEEA. CDR3 in DNA: TGTGCCAGCAGCACAGACAGGGCTGAAAAACTGTTTTTT. This codes for CASSTDRAEKLFF.

V is TRBV6-5 and J is TRBJ2-1, with a weak D call TRBD2 (5 bases). V lost 6 bases and J lost 5, with 14 bases in between. Germline V gene sequence: CDR1 MNHEY, CDR2 SVGAGI. This CDR3 has 14 amino acids. The CDR3 DNA follows: TGTGCCAGCAGCCGCTTCGCGGGTGACAATGAGCAGTTCTTC. This codes for CASSRFAGDNEQFF.

V is TRBV9 and J is TRBJ2-1; 14 bases align to TRBD2. CDR1 is SGDLS, CDR2 YYNGEE, per germline. The CDR3 contains 15 residues. The V gene end was trimmed by 3 bases and the J gene end by 10 bases; junction bases not matched to a gene: 6. The CDR3 sequence is CASSGTSGRQGEQFF. The CDR3 DNA sequence: TGTGCCAGCAGCGGGACTAGCGGGAGGCAAGGGGAGCAGTTCTTC.

The chain combines TRBV7-9 with TRBJ2-1, with D perhaps matching TRBD2 (5 bases). Trimming pared 5 bases from V and 3 bases from J, leaving 14 bases between. Germline values: CDR1 SEHNR, CDR2 FQNEAQ (reference sequence). CDR3 size: 15 residues. The CDR3 protein is CASSPDSEFYNEQFF. The CDR3 DNA reads as TGTGCCAGCAGCCCAGATAGCGAGTTCTACAATGAGCAGTTCTTC.

The chain is built from TRBV30 and TRBJ2-3; TRBD2 agrees at 8 bases. Germline CDR1 GTSNPN, CDR2 SVGIG (reference sequence). The V and J ends lost 7 bases and 7 bases, in that order; junction bases with no gene match: 10. CDR3 size: 13 residues. CDR3 sequence: CALIAGLGNTQYF. DNA for the CDR3: TGTGCCTTGATAGCGGGGTTAGGAAATACGCAGTATTTT.